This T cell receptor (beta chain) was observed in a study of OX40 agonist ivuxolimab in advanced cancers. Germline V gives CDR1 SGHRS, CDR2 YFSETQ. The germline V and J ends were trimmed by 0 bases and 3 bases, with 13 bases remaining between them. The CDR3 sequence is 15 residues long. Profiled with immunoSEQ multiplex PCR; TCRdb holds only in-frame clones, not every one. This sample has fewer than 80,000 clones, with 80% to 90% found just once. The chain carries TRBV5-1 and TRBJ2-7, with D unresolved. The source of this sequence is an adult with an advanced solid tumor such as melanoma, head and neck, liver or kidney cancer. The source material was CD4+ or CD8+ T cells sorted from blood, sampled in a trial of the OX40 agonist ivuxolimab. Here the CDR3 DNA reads TGCGCCAGCAGCTTGGTAGCCACCCACGGCTACGAGCAGTACTTC. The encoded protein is CASSLVATHGYEQYF.